Listed below are T cell receptor beta chains from one sample, sequenced in a study of low-dose radiotherapy and immunotherapy resistance in tumors. TCRdb re-derived calls from the reads in MiXCR, one entry per CDR3 protein. The sample has 55,000 to 80,000 distinct CDR3 sequences; around 27% are singletons. The specimen comprised PBMCs, sampled before treatment. The receptors originated from a male donor with rectosigmoid adenocarcinoma. Both conserved end residues are part of each CDR3. The D gene is left open where the match is weak. Some rows have no size entry. The others give once, few or many, or a class for an expanded clone.

size | J | V | D | CDR3 | DNA
many | TRBJ2-3 | TRBV28 | TRBD2 | CASSWTSGGARDTQYF | TGTGCCAGCAGTTGGACTAGCGGGGGGGCCAGAGATACGCAGTATTTT
many | TRBJ1-4 | TRBV28 | . | CASSLLTNEKLFF | TGTGCCAGCAGTTTATTAACTAATGAAAAACTGTTTTTT
. | TRBJ2-7 | TRBV27 | TRBD1 | CASLSGQGLLNYEQYF | TGTGCCAGTCTTTCCGGACAGGGGTTGCTCAATTACGAGCAGTACTTC
. | TRBJ2-1 | TRBV29-1 | . | CSVEDEVRREQFF | TGCAGCGTTGAAGATGAAGTCCGGCGTGAGCAGTTCTTC
many | TRBJ2-7 | TRBV7-3 | TRBD2 | CASSLTGSGRAGSYEQYF | TGTGCCAGCAGCTTAACCGGTAGCGGGAGGGCCGGGTCCTACGAGCAGTACTTC
few | TRBJ2-1 | TRBV7-2 | . | CASSLIRGSPYNEQFF | TGTGCCAGCAGCTTAATAAGGGGAAGCCCCTACAATGAGCAGTTCTTC
many | TRBJ2-4 | TRBV20-1 | TRBD2 | CSARDSLAGAGIQYF | TGCAGTGCTAGAGATTCGCTAGCGGGAGCGGGTATTCAGTACTTC
many | TRBJ2-2 | TRBV12-3/TRBV12-4 | . | CASSLNGRRGGELFF | TGTGCCAGCAGTTTAAACGGGAGAAGGGGCGGGGAGCTGTTTTTT
medium-sized | TRBJ2-6 | TRBV5-1 | . | CASSLGHQDHSGANVLTF | TGCGCCAGCAGCCTGGGACACCAGGACCATTCTGGGGCCAACGTCCTGACTTTC
many | TRBJ1-1 | TRBV6-2/TRBV6-3 | . | CASSLDRQTEAFF | TGTGCCAGCAGTTTGGATCGACAGACCGAAGCTTTCTTT
many | TRBJ2-2 | TRBV9 | . | CASSVVRGEANTGELFF | TGTGCCAGCAGCGTAGTGAGGGGGGAAGCGAACACCGGGGAGCTGTTTTTT
many | TRBJ2-1 | TRBV7-6 | . | CASSLDSPSYNEQFF | TGTGCCAGCAGCTTAGATTCTCCTAGCTACAATGAGCAGTTCTTC
medium-sized | TRBJ2-7 | TRBV28 | . | CASRKETEIYEQYF | TGTGCCAGCCGTAAAGAGACAGAGATTTACGAGCAGTACTTC
. | TRBJ1-3 | TRBV5-5 | . | CASSTYFLDSGNTIYF | TGTGCCAGCAGCACGTACTTTCTCGACTCTGGAAACACCATATATTTT
many | TRBJ2-3 | TRBV7-6 | . | CASSLVFLSKDTQYF | TGTGCCAGCAGCTTAGTCTTTTTGTCGAAAGATACGCAGTATTTT
. | TRBJ2-1 | TRBV12-3/TRBV12-4 | TRBD2 | CASSLPGLVVNEQFF | TGTGCCAGCAGTTTGCCGGGACTAGTGGTGAATGAGCAGTTCTTC
many | TRBJ2-1 | TRBV2 | TRBD1 | CASSATGGWNEQFF | TGTGCCAGCAGTGCTACAGGGGGCTGGAATGAGCAGTTCTTC
many | TRBJ2-5 | TRBV11-2 | . | CASSPFLGEPETQYF | TGTGCCAGCAGCCCGTTCCTCGGGGAGCCCGAGACCCAGTACTTC
few | TRBJ2-7 | TRBV28 | . | CASSQLQVPYEQYF | TGTGCCAGCAGTCAGCTTCAGGTTCCCTACGAGCAGTACTTC
few | TRBJ2-3 | TRBV28 | TRBD1 | CASRLPGTGGADTQYF | TGTGCCAGCAGGCTTCCCGGGACAGGGGGGGCAGATACGCAGTATTTT
many | TRBJ2-5 | TRBV5-5 | TRBD2 | CASSPGTIQETQYF | TGTGCCAGCAGCCCAGGGACTATCCAAGAGACCCAGTACTTC
. | TRBJ2-3 | TRBV6-2/TRBV6-3 | . | CASSYSALGISTDTQYF | TGTGCCAGCAGTTACTCGGCCCTCGGGATTAGCACAGATACGCAGTATTTT
few | TRBJ1-1 | TRBV5-1 | . | CASSLIGGETEAFF | TGCGCCAGCAGCCTTATAGGTGGGGAAACTGAAGCTTTCTTT
many | TRBJ2-5 | TRBV29-1 | . | CSVSRVETQYF | TGCAGCGTGTCCAGGGTGGAGACCCAGTACTTC
many | TRBJ2-7 | TRBV7-2 | TRBD1 | CASSFSGTGSYEQYF | TGTGCCAGCAGCTTCTCCGGGACAGGATCCTACGAGCAGTACTTC